The entry that follows covers one T cell receptor (beta chain) sequence. These data originate in a study of cytomegalovirus exposure and HLA in healthy donors. This PCR relied on a set of 60 Vbeta primers and 13 Jbeta primers. How the authors handled the data: In a later analysis, of 84 million or so unique beta chains, about 10 million appeared in at least two donors. TCRdb's table, derived via immunoSEQ multiplex PCR, lists solely in-frame clones and lacks some. V and J calls and clone size follow that table, whereas D and trimming were derived from the DNA. This table holds around 180,000 clones, less than 85% found once. Germline CDR1 reads GTSNPN; CDR2 reads SVGIG (reference sequence). V lost 2 bases, J lost 2 bases, and 6 bases lay in between. The CDR3 loop spans 12 amino acids.

Sequenced sample: PBMCs. The gene calls are TRBV30 and TRBJ1-2; D call uncertain. The origin of this receptor is a boy younger than 10 in good health and CMV-seronegative. Written as DNA, the CDR3 is TGTGCCTGGAGTTTCATGAACTATGGCTACACCTTC. It yields the protein CAWSFMNYGYTF.